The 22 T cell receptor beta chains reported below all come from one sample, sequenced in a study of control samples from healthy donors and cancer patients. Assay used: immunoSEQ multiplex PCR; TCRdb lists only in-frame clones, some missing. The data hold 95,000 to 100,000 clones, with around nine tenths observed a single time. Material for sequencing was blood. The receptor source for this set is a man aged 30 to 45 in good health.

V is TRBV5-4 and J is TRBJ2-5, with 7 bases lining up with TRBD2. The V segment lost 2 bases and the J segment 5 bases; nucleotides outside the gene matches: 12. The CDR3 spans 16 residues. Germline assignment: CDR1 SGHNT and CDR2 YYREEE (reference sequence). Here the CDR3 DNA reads TGTGCCAGCAGCTTCGGCGGGGGAGGGGAGGGGGAGACCCAGTACTTC. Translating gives CASSFGGGGEGETQYF.

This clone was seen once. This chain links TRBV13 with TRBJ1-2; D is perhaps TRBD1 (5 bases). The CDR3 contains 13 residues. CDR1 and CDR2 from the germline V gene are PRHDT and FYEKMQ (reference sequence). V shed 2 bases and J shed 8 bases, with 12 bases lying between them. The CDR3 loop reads CASSLQGDRGYTF. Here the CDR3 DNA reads TGTGCCAGCAGCTTACAGGGAGATCGGGGCTACACCTTC.

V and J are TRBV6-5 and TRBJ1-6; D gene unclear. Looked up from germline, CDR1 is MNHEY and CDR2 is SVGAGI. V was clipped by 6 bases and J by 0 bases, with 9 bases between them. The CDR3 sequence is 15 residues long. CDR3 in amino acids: CASSPRGSYNSPLHF. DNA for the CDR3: TGTGCCAGCAGCCCCCGAGGCTCCTATAATTCACCCCTCCACTTT.

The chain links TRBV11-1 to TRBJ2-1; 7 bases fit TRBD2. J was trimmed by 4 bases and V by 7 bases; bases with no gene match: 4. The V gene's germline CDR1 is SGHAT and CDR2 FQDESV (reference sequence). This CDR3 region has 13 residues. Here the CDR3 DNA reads TGTGCCAGCATAGGCGGGAGTTACAATGAGCAGTTCTTC. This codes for CASIGGSYNEQFF. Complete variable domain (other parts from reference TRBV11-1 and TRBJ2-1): EAEVAQSPRYKITEKSQAVAFWCDPISGHATLYWYRQILGQGPELLVQFQDESVVDDSQLPKDRFSAERLKGVDSTLKIQPAELGDSAMYLCASIGGSYNEQFFGPGTRLTVL.

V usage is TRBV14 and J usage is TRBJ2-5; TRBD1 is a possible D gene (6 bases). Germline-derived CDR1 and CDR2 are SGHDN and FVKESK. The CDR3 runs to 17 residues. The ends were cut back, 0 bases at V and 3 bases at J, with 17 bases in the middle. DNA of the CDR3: TGTGCCAGCAGCCAAGATAGGGGCCGGGACAAAAAAGAGACCCAGTACTTC. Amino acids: CASSQDRGRDKKETQYF.

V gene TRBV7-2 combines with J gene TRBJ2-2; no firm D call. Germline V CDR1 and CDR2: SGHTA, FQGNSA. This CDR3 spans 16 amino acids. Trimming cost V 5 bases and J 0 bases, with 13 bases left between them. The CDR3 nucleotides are TGTGCCAGCAGCCTCCGGGTCAACTCGAACACCGGGGAGCTGTTTTTT. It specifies CASSLRVNSNTGELFF.

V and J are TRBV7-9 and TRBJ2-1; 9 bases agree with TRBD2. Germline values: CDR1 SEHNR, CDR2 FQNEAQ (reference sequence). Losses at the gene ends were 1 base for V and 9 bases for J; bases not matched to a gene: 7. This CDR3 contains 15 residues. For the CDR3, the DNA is TGTGCCAGCAGCTTAGTAGCTAGCGGGAACGGTGAGCAGTTCTTC. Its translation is CASSLVASGNGEQFF.

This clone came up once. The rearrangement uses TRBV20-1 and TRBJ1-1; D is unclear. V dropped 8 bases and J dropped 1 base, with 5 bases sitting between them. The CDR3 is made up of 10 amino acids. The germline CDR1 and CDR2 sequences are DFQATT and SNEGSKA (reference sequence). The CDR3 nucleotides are TGCAGTCCCCGGAACACTGAAGCTTTCTTT. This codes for CSPRNTEAFF.

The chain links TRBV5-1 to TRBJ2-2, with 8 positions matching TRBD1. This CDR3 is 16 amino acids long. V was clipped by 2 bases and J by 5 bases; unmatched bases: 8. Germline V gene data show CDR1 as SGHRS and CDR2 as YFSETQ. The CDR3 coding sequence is TGCGCCAGCAGCTTTACAGGGGGTATGGCGACCGGGGAGCTGTTTTTT. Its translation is CASSFTGGMATGELFF.

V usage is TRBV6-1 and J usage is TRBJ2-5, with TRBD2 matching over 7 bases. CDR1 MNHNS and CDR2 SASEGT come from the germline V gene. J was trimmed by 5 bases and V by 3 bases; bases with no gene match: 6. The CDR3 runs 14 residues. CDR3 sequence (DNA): TGTGCCAGCAGTGAGGGGGGGGGTTTTGAGACCCAGTACTTC. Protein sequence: CASSEGGGFETQYF.

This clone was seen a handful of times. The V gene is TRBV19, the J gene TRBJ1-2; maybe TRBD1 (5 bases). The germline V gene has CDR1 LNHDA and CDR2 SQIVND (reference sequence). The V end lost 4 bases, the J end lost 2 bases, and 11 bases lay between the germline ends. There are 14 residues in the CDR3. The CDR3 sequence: CASSSRQLNYGYTF. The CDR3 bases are TGTGCCAGTAGTAGCCGACAGCTCAACTATGGCTACACCTTC. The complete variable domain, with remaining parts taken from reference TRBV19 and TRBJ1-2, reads DGGITQSPKYLFRKEGQNVTLSCEQNLNHDAMYWYRQDPGQGLRLIYYSQIVNDFQKGDIAEGYSVSREKKESFPLTVTSAQKNPTAFYLCASSSRQLNYGYTFGSGTRLTVV.

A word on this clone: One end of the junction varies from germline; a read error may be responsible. The CDR3 reads CASSSTGDLRNTTYF. The CDR3 region has the DNA TGTGCCAGCAGTTCCACTGGGGACCTAAGGAACACCACATATTTT. The chain combines TRBV6-5 with TRBJ1-3; D is possibly TRBD1 (5 bases). This CDR3 region has 15 residues. CDR1 is MNHEY and CDR2 is SVGAGI in the germline V gene.

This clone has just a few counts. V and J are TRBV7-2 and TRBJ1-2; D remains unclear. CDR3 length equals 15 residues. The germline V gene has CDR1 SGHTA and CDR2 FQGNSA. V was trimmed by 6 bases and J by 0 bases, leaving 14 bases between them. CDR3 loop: CASSSGRRTNYGYTF. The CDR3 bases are TGTGCCAGCAGTTCCGGCAGGAGAACTAACTATGGCTACACCTTC.

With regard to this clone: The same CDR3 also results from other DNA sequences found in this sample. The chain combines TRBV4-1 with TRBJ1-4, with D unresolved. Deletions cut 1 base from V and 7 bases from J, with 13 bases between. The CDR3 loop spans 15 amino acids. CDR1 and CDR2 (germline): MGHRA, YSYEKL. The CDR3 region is CASSQVGFPAEKLFF. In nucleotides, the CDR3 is TGCGCCAGCAGCCAAGTAGGTTTTCCCGCTGAAAAACTGTTTTTT.

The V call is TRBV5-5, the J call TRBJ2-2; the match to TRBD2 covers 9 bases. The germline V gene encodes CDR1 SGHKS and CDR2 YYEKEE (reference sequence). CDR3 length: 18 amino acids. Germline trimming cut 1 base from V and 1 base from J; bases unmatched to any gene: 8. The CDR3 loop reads CASSLLLRRGGNTGELFF. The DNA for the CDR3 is TGTGCCAGCAGCTTGCTCCTACGGCGGGGGGGGAACACCGGGGAGCTGTTTTTT.

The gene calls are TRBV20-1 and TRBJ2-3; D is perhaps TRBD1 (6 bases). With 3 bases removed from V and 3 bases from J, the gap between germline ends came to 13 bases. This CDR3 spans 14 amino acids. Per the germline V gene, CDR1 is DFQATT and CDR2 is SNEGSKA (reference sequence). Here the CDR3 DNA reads TGCAGTGCTAGTGGGCCAGGGGATACAGATACGCAGTATTTT. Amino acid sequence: CSASGPGDTDTQYF.

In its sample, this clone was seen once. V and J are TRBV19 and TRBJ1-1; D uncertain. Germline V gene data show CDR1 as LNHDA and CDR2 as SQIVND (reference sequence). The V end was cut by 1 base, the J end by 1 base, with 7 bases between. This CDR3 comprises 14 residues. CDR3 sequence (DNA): TGTGCCAGTAGTATAGTCGGCCCGAACACTGAAGCTTTCTTT. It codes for CASSIVGPNTEAFF.

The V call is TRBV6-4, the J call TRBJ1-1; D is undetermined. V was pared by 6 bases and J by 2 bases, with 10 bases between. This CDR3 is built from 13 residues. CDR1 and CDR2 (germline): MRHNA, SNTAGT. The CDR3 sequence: CASRPRANTEAFF. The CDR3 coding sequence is TGTGCCAGCAGACCGAGGGCCAACACTGAAGCTTTCTTT.

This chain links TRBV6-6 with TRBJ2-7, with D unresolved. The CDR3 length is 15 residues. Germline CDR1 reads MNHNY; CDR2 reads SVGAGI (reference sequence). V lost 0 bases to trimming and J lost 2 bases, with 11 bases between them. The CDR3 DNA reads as TGTGCCAGCAGTTACTCGCCCACCGACGCCTACGAGCAGTACTTC. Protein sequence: CASSYSPTDAYEQYF.

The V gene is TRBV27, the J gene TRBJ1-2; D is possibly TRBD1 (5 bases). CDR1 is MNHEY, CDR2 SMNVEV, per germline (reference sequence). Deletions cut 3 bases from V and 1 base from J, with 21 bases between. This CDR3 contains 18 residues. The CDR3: CASSFAGTDTIFNYGYTF. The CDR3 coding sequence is TGTGCCAGCAGTTTTGCCGGGACTGACACAATCTTTAACTATGGCTACACCTTC.

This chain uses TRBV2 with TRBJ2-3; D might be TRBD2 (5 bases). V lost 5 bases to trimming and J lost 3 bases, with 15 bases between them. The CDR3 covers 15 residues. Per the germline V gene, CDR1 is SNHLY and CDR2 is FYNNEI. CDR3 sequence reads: CASSPRKRVTDTQYF. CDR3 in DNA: TGTGCCAGCAGTCCCCGTAAGAGGGTAACAGATACGCAGTATTTT.

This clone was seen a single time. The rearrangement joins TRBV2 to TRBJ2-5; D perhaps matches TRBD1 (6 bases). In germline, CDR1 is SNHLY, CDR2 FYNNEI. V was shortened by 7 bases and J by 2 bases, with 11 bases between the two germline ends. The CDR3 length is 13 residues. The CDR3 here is CASTYREQETQYF. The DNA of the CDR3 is TGTGCCAGCACCTACAGGGAGCAAGAGACCCAGTACTTC.